The 29 T cell receptor beta chains presented below share a single source sample, sequenced in a study of cytotoxic CD8 clonotypes in ibrutinib-treated CLL. Clones were read by immunoSEQ multiplex PCR, and TCRdb kept only the in-frame ones, dropping some. The sample shows around 160,000 clones, around nine tenths of them seen only once. The sample here was PBMCs, taken at disease progression, from a patient treated with ibrutinib. The receptors were gathered from a human donor with chronic lymphocytic leukemia.

V gene TRBV4-1 combines with J gene TRBJ1-1; D ambiguous. The length of the CDR3 is 12 residues. Germline CDR1 reads MGHRA; CDR2 reads YSYEKL. V dropped 2 bases and J dropped 4 bases, with 5 bases sitting between them. The CDR3 region has the DNA TGCGCCAGCAGCCAATTGGCCACTGAAGCTTTCTTT. Translated: CASSQLATEAFF.

The chain links TRBV6-5 to TRBJ2-7; D not certain. CDR1 and CDR2 from the germline V gene are MNHEY and SVGAGI. The length of the CDR3 is 14 residues. The ends were cut back, 0 bases at V and 1 base at J, with 7 bases in the middle. The CDR3, as DNA: TGTGCCAGCAGTTACTCCCCAGTATCCTACGAGCAGTACTTC. Its translation: CASSYSPVSYEQYF.

This chain connects TRBV29-1 to TRBJ1-1; D gene ambiguous. V shed 1 base and J shed 7 bases, with 19 bases lying between them. In germline, CDR1 is SQVTM, CDR2 ANQGSEA. This CDR3 region has 15 residues. Here the CDR3 DNA reads TGCAGCGTTGAAGTCCCCCCGTCGTGGAGCGGTGAAGCTTTCTTT. Translating gives CSVEVPPSWSGEAFF.

V is TRBV28 and J is TRBJ1-2; no definite D call. V dropped 6 bases and J dropped 8 bases, with 19 bases sitting between them. The CDR3 sequence is 14 residues long. CDR1 and CDR2 (germline): MDHEN, SYDVKM. CDR3 nucleotides: TGTGCCAGCAGACCCGGAGGACTTGATGGCGGCTACACCTTC. This translates into CASRPGGLDGGYTF.

The chain employs TRBV6-5 and TRBJ2-7; the D gene is possibly TRBD2 (6 bases). CDR1 and CDR2 (germline): MNHEY, SVGAGI. V gave up 0 bases and J gave up 3 bases, with 9 bases separating them. The CDR3 is made up of 14 amino acids. CDR3 sequence (DNA): TGTGCCAGCAGTTACTCGGAGGGGAACTACGAGCAGTACTTC. Translated: CASSYSEGNYEQYF.

This rearrangement joins TRBV7-8 to TRBJ2-2; D is undetermined. V was trimmed by 5 bases and J by 8 bases, leaving 6 bases between them. CDR1 and CDR2 (germline): SGHVS, FQNEAQ. The CDR3 sequence is 11 residues long. In DNA, the CDR3 is TGTGCCAGCAGCATCCTTGGGGAGCTGTTTTTT. It codes for CASSILGELFF.

This rearrangement joins TRBV6-6 to TRBJ2-2, with TRBD1 identical over 8 bases. The ends lost 6 bases at V and 2 bases at J; junction bases unmatched: 5. The CDR3 consists of 15 residues. Germline CDR1 and CDR2: MNHNY and SVGAGI (reference sequence). The CDR3 loop is CASSRTGGNTGELFF. The CDR3 DNA reads as TGTGCCAGCAGCCGCACAGGGGGTAACACCGGGGAGCTGTTTTTT.

The chain couples TRBV10-1 to TRBJ2-5; no definite D call. The CDR3 covers 16 residues. V was trimmed by 5 bases and J by 5 bases, leaving 21 bases between them. Germline values: CDR1 WNHNN, CDR2 SYGVQD (reference sequence). The CDR3 protein is CASSSSDGSLDETQYF. The CDR3 coding sequence is TGCGCCAGCAGTTCTTCTGACGGCAGTCTTGACGAGACCCAGTACTTC.

Of note for this clone: This same CDR3 is encoded by further DNA sequences in the sample. The J gene is TRBJ2-7, the V gene TRBV7-2; weak D call: TRBD1 (5 bases). The V end was cut by 1 base, the J end by 2 bases, with 6 bases between. The CDR3 runs 13 residues. The germline CDR1 and CDR2 sequences are SGHTA and FQGNSA. CDR3 sequence (DNA): TGTGCCAGCAGCTTAGAGGGGCCCTACGAGCAGTACTTC. It encodes CASSLEGPYEQYF.

The J gene is TRBJ2-7, the V gene TRBV5-4; 7 nucleotides line up with TRBD2. Germline CDR1 SGHNT, CDR2 YYREEE (reference sequence). The V and J ends lost 4 bases and 2 bases, in that order; junction bases with no gene match: 6. The CDR3 loop spans 14 amino acids. The CDR3 DNA reads as TGTGCCAGCAGCGCCCAGCGGGGCGCCTACGAGCAGTACTTC. It is translated as CASSAQRGAYEQYF.

The V call is TRBV7-2, the J call TRBJ1-3; 7 positions agree with TRBD1. The V gene's germline CDR1 is SGHTA and CDR2 FQGNSA. V trimming: 5 bases; J trimming: 2 bases; junction bases outside the gene matches: 9. The CDR3 runs to 16 residues. The CDR3 bases are TGTGCCAGCAGCCGGACGGGCAGGGGGGCTGGAAACACCATATATTTT. The encoded protein is CASSRTGRGAGNTIYF.

The table lists this clone with a few counts. This chain links TRBV19 with TRBJ1-5; 7 bases are shared with TRBD1. The CDR3 loop spans 14 amino acids. The V gene end was trimmed by 9 bases and the J gene end by 4 bases; junction bases not matched to a gene: 9. Per germline, CDR1 LNHDA and CDR2 SQIVND (reference sequence). The CDR3 nucleotides read TGTGCCAGCAACCGGGACAGAAAAAATCAGCCCCAGCATTTT. Residues: CASNRDRKNQPQHF.

This chain connects TRBV6-6 to TRBJ1-2; no clear D gene. CDR1 MNHNY and CDR2 SVGAGI come from the germline V gene (reference sequence). This CDR3 is 13 amino acids long. V was shortened by 6 bases and J by 4 bases, with 12 bases between the two germline ends. For the CDR3, the DNA is TGTGCCAGCAGCCCTTCATGGATCTATGGCTACACCTTC. This gives the protein CASSPSWIYGYTF.

The chain carries TRBV5-4 and TRBJ1-1; 10 bases are shared with TRBD1. The CDR3 runs to 13 residues. Germline values: CDR1 SGHNT, CDR2 YYREEE (reference sequence). The V segment lost 8 bases and the J segment 10 bases; nucleotides outside the gene matches: 11. CDR3 nucleotides: TGTGCCAGAGAGGACAGGGGGTCGCCTCGAGCTTTCTTT. Translation: CAREDRGSPRAFF.

This chain joins TRBV19 and TRBJ1-1; TRBD1 is a possible D gene (5 bases). V was clipped by 6 bases and J by 2 bases, with 19 bases between them. The CDR3 has 16 residues. Per the germline V gene, CDR1 is LNHDA and CDR2 is SQIVND (reference sequence). The CDR3 region has the DNA TGTGCCAGTAGCCCACTCTACGGGACCGCTAACACTGAAGCTTTCTTT. It specifies CASSPLYGTANTEAFF.

V and J are TRBV7-8 and TRBJ1-5, with D possibly being TRBD1 (5 bases). The V end was cut by 2 bases, the J end by 4 bases, with 12 bases between. Germline CDR1 SGHVS, CDR2 FQNEAQ. The CDR3 is made up of 15 amino acids. CDR3 nucleotides: TGTGCCAGCAGCTTAAGGGCAGGGACTAATCAGCCCCAGCATTTT. Its protein product is CASSLRAGTNQPQHF.

This chain's CDR3 is CASSPSAFFTDTQYF. The CDR3 DNA reads TGTGCCAGCAGCCCTAGCGCGTTTTTCACAGATACGCAGTATTTT. The V gene is TRBV9, the J gene TRBJ2-3; D perhaps matches TRBD2 (6 bases). Between the trimmed V and J ends, which lost 4 bases and 2 bases, there was a span of 14 bases. The CDR3 totals 15 residues. Per germline, CDR1 SGDLS and CDR2 YYNGEE.

V is TRBV27 and J is TRBJ2-7; possibly TRBD2 for D (7 bases). V lost 4 bases and J lost 6, with 19 bases in between. Looked up from germline, CDR1 is MNHEY and CDR2 is SMNVEV (reference sequence). This CDR3 spans 15 amino acids. In DNA, the CDR3 is TGTGCCAGCAGTTCGGTCGGGGGGCCGAGGAGCGAGCAGTACTTC. It encodes CASSSVGGPRSEQYF.

CDR3 sequence (DNA): TGTGCCAGTCGAGGACTAGCGGGAGATGAGCAGTTCTTC. It encodes CASRGLAGDEQFF. The rearrangement joins TRBV5-4 to TRBJ2-1, with 13 bases that match TRBD2. This CDR3 is 13 amino acids long. The germline gives CDR1 SGHNT, CDR2 YYREEE (reference sequence). V shed 8 bases and J 8 bases; nucleotides not matched to a gene: 4.

The V and J genes are TRBV7-9 and TRBJ1-1; D ambiguous. The germline V gene encodes CDR1 SEHNR and CDR2 FQNEAQ (reference sequence). Trimming took 5 bases from V and 7 from J, leaving 14 bases between them. CDR3 length: 13 amino acids. The CDR3: CASSASGGNEAFF. CDR3 DNA: TGTGCCAGCAGCGCATCAGGAGGGAATGAAGCTTTCTTT.

The V and J genes are TRBV28 and TRBJ1-4; D call uncertain. The CDR3 covers 17 residues. CDR1 MDHEN and CDR2 SYDVKM come from the germline V gene. Trimming pared 2 bases from V and 4 bases from J, leaving 17 bases between. CDR3 in amino acids: CASSLPRSREYNEKLFF. The DNA for the CDR3 is TGTGCCAGCAGTTTACCCCGAAGTCGCGAGTATAATGAAAAACTGTTTTTT. Based on the CDR3 plus reference TRBV28 and TRBJ1-4, the full variable domain is DVKVTQSSRYLVKRTGEKVFLECVQDMDHENMFWYRQDPGLGLRLIYFSYDVKMKEKGDIPEGYSVSREKKERFSLILESASTNQTSMYLCASSLPRSREYNEKLFFGSGTQLSVL.

The chain couples TRBV27 to TRBJ2-4; tentatively, D is TRBD1 (6 bases). The germline V gene encodes CDR1 MNHEY and CDR2 SMNVEV (reference sequence). This CDR3 comprises 13 residues. V was cut by 2 bases and J by 11 bases, with 13 bases left in between. The DNA of the CDR3 is TGTGCCAGCAGTTTACAGTACGGACAGCTTCAGTACTTC. Its protein is CASSLQYGQLQYF.

The gene calls are TRBV30 and TRBJ2-5; TRBD1 matches at 7 bases. Germline V CDR1 and CDR2: GTSNPN, SVGIG (reference sequence). V shed 3 bases and J 4 bases; nucleotides not matched to a gene: 5. This CDR3 has 13 residues. CDR3 sequence (DNA): TGTGCCTGGAGCCCGGACAGGCGAGAGACCCAGTACTTC. Amino acid sequence: CAWSPDRRETQYF.

The chain links TRBV5-6 to TRBJ1-5, with a weak D call TRBD1 (6 bases). The V and J ends lost 0 bases and 3 bases respectively, with 10 bases between them. Germline V lookup: CDR1 SGHDT, CDR2 YYEEEE. The CDR3 runs to 15 residues. CDR3 residues: CASSLVGQINQPQHF. CDR3 sequence (DNA): TGTGCCAGCAGCTTGGTAGGACAGATCAATCAGCCCCAGCATTTT.

The chain links TRBV4-3 to TRBJ1-1; maybe TRBD1 (5 bases). Per the germline V gene, CDR1 is LGHNA and CDR2 is YSLEER. V lost 3 bases and J 1 base, leaving 15 bases between the germline ends. CDR3 length: 16 residues. CDR3 sequence reads: CASSHVPGPRNTEAFF. The CDR3 DNA is TGCGCCAGCAGCCACGTACCGGGACCCCGGAACACTGAAGCTTTCTTT.

J is TRBJ2-2 and V is TRBV9; D not resolved. The CDR3 totals 11 residues. Germline CDR1 SGDLS, CDR2 YYNGEE. With 4 bases removed from V and 6 bases from J, the gap between germline ends came to 4 bases. This chain's CDR3 is CASSWSGELFF. The CDR3 bases are TGTGCCAGCAGCTGGTCCGGGGAGCTGTTTTTT.

This clone occurred a few times. This chain links TRBV5-1 with TRBJ2-1; a possible D gene is TRBD1 (6 bases). Trimming removed 2 bases from V and 6 bases from J, with 9 bases in between. This CDR3 contains 13 residues. Germline V CDR1 and CDR2: SGHRS, YFSETQ. The CDR3 DNA reads as TGCGCCAGCAGCTTTAGGGGGTCCAATGAGCAGTTCTTC. Its translation is CASSFRGSNEQFF.

The chain combines TRBV4-2 with TRBJ2-7, with D possibly TRBD1 on 6 matching bases. Trimming pared 1 base from V and 2 bases from J, leaving 12 bases between. CDR1 LGHNA and CDR2 YNFKEQ come from the germline V gene. The CDR3 has 15 amino acids. CDR3 DNA sequence: TGTGCCAGCAGCCAAGGAGACAGGTTCCCCTACGAGCAGTACTTC. It specifies CASSQGDRFPYEQYF.

This clone was seen a few times. The chain combines TRBV7-3 with TRBJ2-2, with a possible D match to TRBD1 (6 bases). This CDR3 contains 14 residues. Trimming left V 2 bases short and J 4 bases short, with 8 bases between. The germline V gene has CDR1 SGHTA and CDR2 FQGTGA. The CDR3, as DNA: TGTGCCAGCAGCTTAGGACAGCTCACCGGGGAGCTGTTTTTT. Its protein product is CASSLGQLTGELFF.